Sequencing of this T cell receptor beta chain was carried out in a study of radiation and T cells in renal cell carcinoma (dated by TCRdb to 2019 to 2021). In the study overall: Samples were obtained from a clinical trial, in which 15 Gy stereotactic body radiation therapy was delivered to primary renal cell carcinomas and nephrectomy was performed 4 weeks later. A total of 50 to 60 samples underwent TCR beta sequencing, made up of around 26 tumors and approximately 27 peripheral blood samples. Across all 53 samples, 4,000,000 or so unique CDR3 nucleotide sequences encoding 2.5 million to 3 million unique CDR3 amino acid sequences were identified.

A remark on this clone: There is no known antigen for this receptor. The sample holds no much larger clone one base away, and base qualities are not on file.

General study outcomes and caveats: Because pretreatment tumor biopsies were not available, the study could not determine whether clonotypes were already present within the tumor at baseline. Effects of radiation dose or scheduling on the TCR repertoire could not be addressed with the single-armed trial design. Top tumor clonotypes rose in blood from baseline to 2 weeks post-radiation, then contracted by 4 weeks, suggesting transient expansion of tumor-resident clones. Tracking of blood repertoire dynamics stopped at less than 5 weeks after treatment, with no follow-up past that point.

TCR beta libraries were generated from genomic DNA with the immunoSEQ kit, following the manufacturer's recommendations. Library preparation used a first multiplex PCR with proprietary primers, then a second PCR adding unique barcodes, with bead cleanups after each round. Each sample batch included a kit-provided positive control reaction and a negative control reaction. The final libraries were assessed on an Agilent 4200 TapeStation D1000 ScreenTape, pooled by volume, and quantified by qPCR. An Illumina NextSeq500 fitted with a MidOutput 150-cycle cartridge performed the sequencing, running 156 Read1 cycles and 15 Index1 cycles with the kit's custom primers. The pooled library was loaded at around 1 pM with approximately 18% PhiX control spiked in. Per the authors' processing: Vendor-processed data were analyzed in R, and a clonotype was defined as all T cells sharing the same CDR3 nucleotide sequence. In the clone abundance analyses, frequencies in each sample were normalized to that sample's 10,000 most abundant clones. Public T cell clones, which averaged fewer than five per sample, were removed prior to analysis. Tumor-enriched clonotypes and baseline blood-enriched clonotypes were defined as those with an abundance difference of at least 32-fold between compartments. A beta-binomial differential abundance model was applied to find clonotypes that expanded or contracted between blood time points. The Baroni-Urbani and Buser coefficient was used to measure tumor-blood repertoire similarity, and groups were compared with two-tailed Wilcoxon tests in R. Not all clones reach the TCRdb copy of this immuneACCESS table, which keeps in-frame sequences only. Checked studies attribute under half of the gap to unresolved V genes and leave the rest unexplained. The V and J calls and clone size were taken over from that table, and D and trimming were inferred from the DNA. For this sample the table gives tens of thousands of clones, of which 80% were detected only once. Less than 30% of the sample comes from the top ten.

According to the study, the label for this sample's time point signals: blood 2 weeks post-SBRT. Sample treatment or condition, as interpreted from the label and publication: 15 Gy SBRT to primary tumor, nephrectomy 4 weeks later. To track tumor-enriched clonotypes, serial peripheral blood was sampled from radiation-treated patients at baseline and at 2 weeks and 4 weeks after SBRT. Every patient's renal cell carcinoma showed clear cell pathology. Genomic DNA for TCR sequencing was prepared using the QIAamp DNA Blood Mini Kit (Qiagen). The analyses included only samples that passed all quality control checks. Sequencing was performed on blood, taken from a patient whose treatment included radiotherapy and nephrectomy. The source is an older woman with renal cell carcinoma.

The DNA sequence follows: TGTGCCAGCAGCTCGGTAACTAGCGGGGGGTGGTACGAGCAGTACTTC. The translation is CASSSVTSGGWYEQYF. The chain uses TRBV7-9 and TRBJ2-7, with TRBD2 matching 12 junction bases. The V end gives up 4 bases and the J end 4 bases, leaving 8 bases in the junction not matched to a gene. CDR1 SEHNR and CDR2 FQNEAQ were looked up in the germline V gene (reference sequence). Including cysteine and phenylalanine, the CDR3 has 16 amino acids. Only the CDR3 DNA is retained, 48 bases long and in frame from the first base.